Below, 27 T cell receptor beta chains from the same sample are listed, as sequenced in a study of beta chain features in type 1 diabetes. Of the isolated RNA, all was reverse transcribed, and so the sequenced material was expressed TCRB transcripts. Produced via immunoSEQ multiplex PCR; TCRdb's table is partial and in-frame only. Of about 350,000 clones in the sample, around 19% are singletons; the top ten hold under 0.05%. Source material: naive CD4+ T cells from blood. All receptors derive from a young woman in good health.

The J gene is TRBJ2-1, the V gene TRBV2; D remains unclear. Germline V lookup: CDR1 SNHLY, CDR2 FYNNEI. This CDR3 is built from 11 residues. Trimming cost V 3 bases and J 5 bases, with 2 bases left between them. In nucleotides, the CDR3 is TGTGCCAGCAGTGACGACAATGAGCAGTTCTTC. The encoded protein is CASSDDNEQFF.

This clone came up a few times. The chain recombines TRBV5-1 with TRBJ1-5; a weak D match, TRBD1 (6 bases). V lost 2 bases and J lost 9, with 18 bases in between. Per the germline V gene, CDR1 is SGHRS and CDR2 is YFSETQ. The CDR3 is made up of 15 amino acids. Written as DNA, the CDR3 is TGCGCCAGCAGCTTCGAGGGGGGGCTCGGATCGCCCCAGCATTTT. This encodes CASSFEGGLGSPQHF.

The chain is built from TRBV5-1 and TRBJ2-1; D uncertain. The CDR3 has 15 residues. Germline V gene sequence: CDR1 SGHRS, CDR2 YFSETQ. Trimming removed 0 bases at V and 0 bases at J, with 7 bases between. The CDR3 loop reads CASSLVESSYNEQFF. In DNA form, the CDR3 reads TGCGCCAGCAGCTTGGTAGAGAGCTCCTACAATGAGCAGTTCTTC.

The chain uses TRBV4-1 and TRBJ2-5; 8 bases are a match to TRBD1. The CDR3 length is 15 residues. The J segment lost 4 bases and the V segment lost 7 bases, leaving 11 bases of the junction unmatched. Germline assignment: CDR1 MGHRA and CDR2 YSYEKL. The CDR3 nucleotides read TGCGCCAGCACAAGCAGGGGGCGCCCCGGAGAGACCCAGTACTTC. It is translated as CASTSRGRPGETQYF.

This chain uses TRBV30 with TRBJ2-2; 7 bases are a match to TRBD2. Per germline, CDR1 GTSNPN and CDR2 SVGIG (reference sequence). The CDR3 consists of 16 residues. With V trimmed by 3 bases and J by 6 bases, 13 bases remained unmatched. CDR3 protein: CAWRVGGMFQAGELFF. The DNA for the CDR3 is TGTGCCTGGAGAGTGGGGGGGATGTTTCAGGCCGGGGAGCTGTTTTTT.

The genes are TRBV5-4 and TRBJ2-3; 14 nucleotides line up with TRBD2. This CDR3 is 16 amino acids long. CDR1 and CDR2 (germline): SGHNT, YYREEE (reference sequence). Unmatched junction bases numbered 3, after V lost 5 bases and J lost 1 base. In DNA, the CDR3 is TGTGCCAGCAGACCGGGACTAGCGGGGGGCACAGATACGCAGTATTTT. Amino acid sequence: CASRPGLAGGTDTQYF. Full variable domain (outside the CDR3, taken from reference TRBV5-4 and TRBJ2-3): ETGVTQSPTHLIKTRGQQVTLRCSSQSGHNTVSWYQQALGQGPQFIFQYYREEENGRGNFPPRFSGLQFPNYSSELNVNALELDDSALYLCASRPGLAGGTDTQYFGPGTRLTVL.

The chain employs TRBV7-3 and TRBJ2-4, with 8 positions matching TRBD2. The CDR3 sequence is 14 residues long. Trimming removed 4 bases from V and 9 bases from J; junction bases left unmatched: 8. The germline gives CDR1 SGHTA, CDR2 FQGTGA. CDR3 protein: CASSSDRGGGIQYF. The CDR3 coding sequence is TGTGCCAGCAGCTCCGACCGGGGGGGCGGCATTCAGTACTTC.

As DNA, the CDR3 is TGTGCCAGCAGCTCCCAGGGTACCAGCTACAATGAGCAGTTCTTC. Translation gives CASSSQGTSYNEQFF. The V call is TRBV7-3, the J call TRBJ2-1; TRBD1 might be the D (5 bases). Per germline, CDR1 SGHTA and CDR2 FQGTGA. This CDR3 is built from 15 residues. Trimming took 4 bases from V and 3 from J, leaving 13 bases between them. Using reference TRBV7-3 and TRBJ2-1 for the parts outside the CDR3, the full variable domain is GAGVSQTPSNKVTEKGKYVELRCDPISGHTALYWYRQSLGQGPEFLIYFQGTGAADDSGLPNDRFFAVRPEGSVSTLKIQRTERGDSAVYLCASSSQGTSYNEQFFGPGTRLTVL.

CDR3 nucleotide sequence: TGTGCCAGCATGAATAGCGGGAGGCCCACAGATACGCAGTATTTT. It is translated as CASMNSGRPTDTQYF. This chain joins TRBV6-5 and TRBJ2-3, with 10 bases identical to TRBD2. From germline, CDR1 is MNHEY and CDR2 SVGAGI. After removal of 7 bases from V and 2 bases from J, the junction contained 6 bases not matched to a gene. CDR3 size: 15 residues.

In its sample, this clone was seen a few times. J is TRBJ2-5 and V is TRBV29-1, with 12 nucleotides matching TRBD2. From germline, CDR1 is SQVTM and CDR2 ANQGSEA. The CDR3 covers 14 residues. J gave up 4 bases and V 4 bases, and 4 bases lay outside the gene matches. CDR3 bases: TGCAGCGTTGCGGCGACTAGCGGGAGAGAGACCCAGTACTTC. Translated, it gives CSVAATSGRETQYF.

The rearrangement links TRBV11-2 to TRBJ2-1, with TRBD2 matching over 9 bases. The CDR3 is made up of 15 amino acids. V trimming: 5 bases; J trimming: 11 bases; junction bases outside the gene matches: 13. The germline CDR1 and CDR2 sequences are SGHAT and FQNNGV. The CDR3 DNA sequence: TGTGCCAGCAGCCCCCGACTAGCGGCTAGGTCGAAGCAGTTCTTC. This sequence encodes CASSPRLAARSKQFF.

This clone has just a few counts. This chain connects TRBV6-6 to TRBJ2-1; D call uncertain. Between the trimmed V and J ends, which lost 3 bases and 8 bases, there was a span of 8 bases. Germline loops: CDR1 MNHNY, CDR2 SVGAGI (reference sequence). The CDR3 totals 12 residues. CDR3 DNA sequence: TGTGCCAGCAGTTATTCGGTGGATGAGCAGTTCTTC. Its translation: CASSYSVDEQFF.

The chain employs TRBV29-1 and TRBJ1-5, with a possible D match to TRBD1 (6 bases). Germline V gives CDR1 SQVTM, CDR2 ANQGSEA. Trimming removed 6 bases at V and 0 bases at J, with 9 bases between. The CDR3 loop spans 13 amino acids. Written as DNA, the CDR3 is TGCAGCGTCGGACAGCATAGCAATCAGCCCCAGCATTTT. It codes for CSVGQHSNQPQHF.

This clone was counted between two and nine times. The V and J genes are TRBV19 and TRBJ2-7, with 9 positions matching TRBD2. Trimming at V came to 6 bases and at J to 4 bases, leaving 4 bases not matched to a gene. The CDR3 spans 13 residues. The germline V gene encodes CDR1 LNHDA and CDR2 SQIVND (reference sequence). CDR3 region: CASRAGGSYEQYF. CDR3 nucleotides: TGTGCCAGTAGAGCGGGAGGCTCGTACGAGCAGTACTTC.

This clone was seen a handful of times. This chain links TRBV7-6 with TRBJ2-7; possible D gene TRBD2, 6 bases. Per germline, CDR1 SGHVS and CDR2 FNYEAQ. The CDR3 is 13 amino acids. V shed 2 bases and J shed 6 bases, with 11 bases lying between them. The CDR3 DNA reads as TGTGCCAGCAGCTTAAACCGGGGAGGCGAGCAGTACTTC. Encoded protein: CASSLNRGGEQYF.

This clone was seen more than once but under ten times. V usage is TRBV20-1 and J usage is TRBJ1-4; D remains ambiguous. Trimming cost V 7 bases and J 4 bases, with 7 bases left between them. The germline CDR1 and CDR2 sequences are DFQATT and SNEGSKA (reference sequence). The CDR3 is 11 amino acids. Here the CDR3 DNA reads TGCAGTGTCCGCAGTAATGAAAAACTGTTTTTT. This translates into CSVRSNEKLFF.

In its sample, this clone was seen a few times. J is TRBJ1-6 and V is TRBV5-1; tentative D call: TRBD1 (6 bases). V lost 0 bases, J lost 8 bases, and 12 bases lay in between. The V gene's germline CDR1 is SGHRS and CDR2 YFSETQ. CDR3 size: 15 residues. This CDR3 reads CASSLGAPGDSPLHF. CDR3 in DNA: TGCGCCAGCAGCTTGGGAGCCCCAGGGGATTCACCCCTCCACTTT.

This clone was seen only a few times. The chain recombines TRBV5-1 with TRBJ2-1; 9 bases line up with TRBD1. Germline V gene data show CDR1 as SGHRS and CDR2 as YFSETQ. V trimming: 0 bases; J trimming: 4 bases; junction bases outside the gene matches: 2. The CDR3 has 15 residues. The CDR3 loop is CASSLGQGDYNEQFF. The CDR3 region has the DNA TGCGCCAGCAGCTTGGGACAGGGGGATTACAATGAGCAGTTCTTC. The whole variable domain, filled in from reference TRBV5-1 and TRBJ2-1, reads KAGVTQTPRYLIKTRGQQVTLSCSPISGHRSVSWYQQTPGQGLQFLFEYFSETQRNKGNFPGRFSGRQFSNSRSEMNVSTLELGDSALYLCASSLGQGDYNEQFFGPGTRLTVL.

This clone was detected only a few times. The chain carries TRBV7-2 and TRBJ2-3; TRBD2 matches at 7 bases. The CDR3 length is 14 residues. Germline V gene lookup returns CDR1 SGHTA and CDR2 FQGNSA. V was pared by 2 bases and J by 3 bases, with 2 bases of the junction left unmatched. The CDR3 bases are TGTGCCAGCAGCTTAAACGGGGGGACAGATACGCAGTATTTT. This sequence encodes CASSLNGGTDTQYF.

The chain employs TRBV2 and TRBJ1-5; 7 positions agree with TRBD1. The V gene end was trimmed by 5 bases and the J gene end by 0 bases; junction bases not matched to a gene: 4. CDR1 is SNHLY, CDR2 FYNNEI, per germline. The CDR3 extends over 15 amino acids. The CDR3 loop reads CASSKGQPSNQPQHF. The CDR3 DNA follows: TGTGCCAGCAGTAAGGGACAGCCTAGCAATCAGCCCCAGCATTTT.

This clone was seen only a few times. The V gene is TRBV6-1, the J gene TRBJ2-1, with TRBD1 as a possible D gene (7 bases). Trimming took off 6 bases at V and 5 bases at J, with 17 bases between the two ends. The CDR3 covers 15 residues. CDR1 is MNHNS, CDR2 SASEGT, per germline. The CDR3: CASSGGQTGNNEQFF. The DNA of the CDR3 is TGTGCCAGCAGCGGGGGACAGACTGGCAACAATGAGCAGTTCTTC.

The chain recombines TRBV5-1 with TRBJ1-2; 8 bases line up with TRBD1. Germline lookup yields CDR1 SGHRS and CDR2 YFSETQ. V gave up 3 bases and J gave up 2 bases; unmatched junction bases: 12. The CDR3 is 17 residues long. The CDR3 reads CASSSGQAPSSNYGYTF. The CDR3 coding sequence is TGCGCCAGCAGCTCGGGACAGGCACCCTCTTCGAACTATGGCTACACCTTC.

The chain has TRBV5-4 and TRBJ1-2; no firm D call. The length of the CDR3 is 12 residues. The V and J ends lost 0 bases and 7 bases respectively, with 7 bases between them. Germline V gives CDR1 SGHNT, CDR2 YYREEE (reference sequence). CDR3 residues: CASSLDTSGYTF. CDR3 bases: TGTGCCAGCAGCTTGGATACTAGTGGCTACACCTTC.

The V gene is TRBV27, the J gene TRBJ2-5, with TRBD1 as a possible D gene (6 bases). Per germline, CDR1 MNHEY and CDR2 SMNVEV (reference sequence). CDR3 length: 14 amino acids. V was pared by 5 bases and J by 2 bases, with 12 bases between. CDR3 coding DNA: TGTGCCAGCAGTGGCACAGGGTTACAAGAGACCCAGTACTTC. It encodes CASSGTGLQETQYF.

This clone has only a few counts. This sequence joins TRBV12-5 and TRBJ1-1; maybe TRBD1 (6 bases). Between the trimmed V and J ends, which lost 3 bases and 10 bases, there was a span of 12 bases. The germline CDR1 and CDR2 sequences are LGHNT and FRNRAP. The CDR3 is made up of 12 amino acids. The CDR3 DNA sequence: TGTGCTAGTGGTTTCACAGGGATAGGAGCTTTCTTT. This sequence encodes CASGFTGIGAFF.

Only a few counts were recorded for this clone. The chain carries TRBV14 and TRBJ1-1, with D possibly matching TRBD1 (5 bases). Germline-derived CDR1 and CDR2 are SGHDN and FVKESK. V dropped 2 bases and J dropped 3 bases, with 7 bases sitting between them. This CDR3 comprises 13 residues. CDR3 protein: CASSQIRDTEAFF. The CDR3, as DNA: TGTGCCAGCAGCCAAATCAGGGACACTGAAGCTTTCTTT. Complete variable domain (other parts from reference TRBV14 and TRBJ1-1): EAGVTQFPSHSVIEKGQTVTLRCDPISGHDNLYWYRRVMGKEIKFLLHFVKESKQDESGMPNNRFLAERTGGTYSTLKVQPAELEDSGVYFCASSQIRDTEAFFGQGTRLTVV.

This clone was detected only a few times. The chain has TRBV9 and TRBJ1-3; D might be TRBD1 (5 bases). V gave up 6 bases and J gave up 4 bases, with 14 bases separating them. The CDR3 is made up of 14 amino acids. The germline gives CDR1 SGDLS, CDR2 YYNGEE. This chain's CDR3 is CASTPGESGNTIYF. The CDR3 DNA reads TGTGCCAGCACCCCGGGGGAGAGCGGAAACACCATATATTTT.